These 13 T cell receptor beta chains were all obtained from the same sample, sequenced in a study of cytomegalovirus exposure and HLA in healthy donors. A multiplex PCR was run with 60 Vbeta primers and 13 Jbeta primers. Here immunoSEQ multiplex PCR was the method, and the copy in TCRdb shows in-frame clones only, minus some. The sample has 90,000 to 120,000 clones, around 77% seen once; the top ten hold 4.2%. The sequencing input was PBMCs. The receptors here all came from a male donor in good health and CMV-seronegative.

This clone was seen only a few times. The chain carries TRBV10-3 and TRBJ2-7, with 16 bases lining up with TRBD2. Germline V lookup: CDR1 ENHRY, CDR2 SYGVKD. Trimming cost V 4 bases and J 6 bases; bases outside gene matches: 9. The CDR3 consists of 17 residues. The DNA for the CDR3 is TGTGCCATCAGTGGCGGGACTAGCGGGAGGGCCCTACCCGAGCAGTACTTC. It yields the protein CAISGGTSGRALPEQYF.

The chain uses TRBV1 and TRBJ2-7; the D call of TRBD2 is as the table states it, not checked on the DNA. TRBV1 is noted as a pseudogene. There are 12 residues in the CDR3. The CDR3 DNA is TGCACCAGCAGCCCTCCGAGGTGCGAGCAGTACTTC. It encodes CTSSPPRCEQYF.

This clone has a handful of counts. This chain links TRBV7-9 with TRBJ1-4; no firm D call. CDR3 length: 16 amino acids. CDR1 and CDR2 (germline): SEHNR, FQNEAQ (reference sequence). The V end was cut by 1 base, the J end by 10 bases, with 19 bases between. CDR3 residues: CASSLGVPGTLGKLFF. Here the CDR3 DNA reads TGTGCCAGCAGCTTAGGGGTCCCAGGTACACTTGGAAAACTGTTTTTT.

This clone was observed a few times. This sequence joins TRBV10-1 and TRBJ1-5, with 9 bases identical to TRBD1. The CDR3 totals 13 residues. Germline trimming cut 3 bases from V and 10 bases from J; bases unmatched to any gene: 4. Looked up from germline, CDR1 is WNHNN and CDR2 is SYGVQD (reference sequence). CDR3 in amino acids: CASSDGQGIPQHF. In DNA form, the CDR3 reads TGCGCCAGCAGTGACGGACAGGGGATTCCCCAGCATTTT.

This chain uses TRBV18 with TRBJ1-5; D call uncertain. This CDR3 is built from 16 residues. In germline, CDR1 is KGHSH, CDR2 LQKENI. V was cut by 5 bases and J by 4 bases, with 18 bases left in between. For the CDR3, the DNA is TGTGCCAGCTCATCCCGAGCGCGAGCTCCAAATCAGCCCCAGCATTTT. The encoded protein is CASSSRARAPNQPQHF.

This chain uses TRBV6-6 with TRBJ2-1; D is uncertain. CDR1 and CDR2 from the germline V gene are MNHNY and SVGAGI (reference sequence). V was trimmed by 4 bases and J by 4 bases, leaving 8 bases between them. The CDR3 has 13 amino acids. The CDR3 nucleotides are TGTGCCAGCAGTTCCCAGGCTTACAATGAGCAGTTCTTC. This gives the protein CASSSQAYNEQFF.

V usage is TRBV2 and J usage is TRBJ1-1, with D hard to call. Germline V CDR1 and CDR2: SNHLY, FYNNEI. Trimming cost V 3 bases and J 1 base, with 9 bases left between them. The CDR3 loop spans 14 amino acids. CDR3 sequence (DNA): TGTGCCAGCAGTGACGGGTCCTCGAACACTGAAGCTTTCTTT. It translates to CASSDGSSNTEAFF.

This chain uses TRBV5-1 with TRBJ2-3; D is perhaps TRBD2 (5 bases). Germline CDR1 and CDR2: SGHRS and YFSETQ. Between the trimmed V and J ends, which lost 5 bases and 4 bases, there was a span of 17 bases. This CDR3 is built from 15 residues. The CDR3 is CASSIVGGQADTQYF. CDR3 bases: TGCGCCAGCAGTATTGTTGGAGGTCAGGCAGATACGCAGTATTTT.

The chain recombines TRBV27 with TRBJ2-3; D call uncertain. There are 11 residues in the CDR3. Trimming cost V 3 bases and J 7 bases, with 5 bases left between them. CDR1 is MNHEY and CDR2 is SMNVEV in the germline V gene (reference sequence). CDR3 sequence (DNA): TGTGCCAGCAGTTTTGGCAATACGCAGTATTTT. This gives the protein CASSFGNTQYF.

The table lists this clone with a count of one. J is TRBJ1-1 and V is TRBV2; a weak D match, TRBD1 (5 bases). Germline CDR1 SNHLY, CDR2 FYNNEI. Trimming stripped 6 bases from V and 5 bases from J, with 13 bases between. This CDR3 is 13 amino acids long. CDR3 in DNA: TGTGCCAGCAGCAAGCAGGGTGTAACTGAAGCTTTCTTT. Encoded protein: CASSKQGVTEAFF.

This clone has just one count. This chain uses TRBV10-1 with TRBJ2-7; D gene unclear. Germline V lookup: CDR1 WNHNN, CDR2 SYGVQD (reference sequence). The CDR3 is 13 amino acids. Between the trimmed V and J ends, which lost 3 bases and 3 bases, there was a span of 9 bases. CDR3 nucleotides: TGCGCCAGCAGTGAAAGACTGAACTACGAGCAGTACTTC. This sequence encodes CASSERLNYEQYF.

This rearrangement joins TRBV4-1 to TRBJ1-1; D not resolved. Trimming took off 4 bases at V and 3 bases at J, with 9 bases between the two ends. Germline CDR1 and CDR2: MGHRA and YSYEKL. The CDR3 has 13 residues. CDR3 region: CASSRARDTEAFF. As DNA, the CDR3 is TGCGCCAGCAGCCGTGCCCGGGACACTGAAGCTTTCTTT.

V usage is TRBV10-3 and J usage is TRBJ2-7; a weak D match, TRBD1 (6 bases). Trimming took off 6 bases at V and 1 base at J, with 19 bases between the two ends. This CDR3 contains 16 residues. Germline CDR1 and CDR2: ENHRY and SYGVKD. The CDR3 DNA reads TGTGCCATCAGCCAATCGAGCCTGACAGGTTCCTACGAGCAGTACTTC. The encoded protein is CAISQSSLTGSYEQYF.